These T cell receptor beta chains were read from a single sample in a study of identical twins. MiXCR, run by TCRdb on the 5' RACE reads, gives a single entry per CDR3 protein. Of about 480,000 distinct CDR3 sequences in the sample, 12% to 15% were seen once. The same sample was also used in a study of yellow fever vaccine responses in identical twins.

Sequenced input: CD4+ T cells sorted from blood. Every receptor here comes from a woman aged 18-29 years in good health. Each CDR3 is given with its conserved first and last residue. A D gene is named only where the DNA matches it firmly. Rows may omit the clone size; those that give it use once, few, many or a size class.

V	size	J	D	DNA	CDR3
TRBV6-5	few	TRBJ2-7	.	TGTGCCAGCAGTTACGGGAAACCCACAACCTACGAGCAGTACTTC	CASSYGKPTTYEQYF
TRBV10-3	few	TRBJ2-7	.	TGTGCCATCAGTGATGTAGGAGCAGGTTCCTACGAGCAGTACTTC	CAISDVGAGSYEQYF
TRBV7-2	once	TRBJ1-1	.	TGTGCCAGCAGCGGACCAGGTAACACTGAAGCTTTCTTT	CASSGPGNTEAFF
TRBV5-6	few	TRBJ1-1	.	TGTGCCAGCAGCCAGGGGTACCCTGAAGCTTTCTTT	CASSQGYPEAFF
TRBV12-5	.	TRBJ2-3	.	TGTGCTAGTGGAGGAGACCGCTCAGTTACGCAGTATTTT	CASGGDRSVTQYF
TRBV7-9	.	TRBJ1-4	.	TGTGCCAGCAGCTTACGGAAGGGACGGACTAATGAAAAACTGTTTTTT	CASSLRKGRTNEKLFF
TRBV28	few	TRBJ2-7	TRBD2	TGTGCCAGCAGTCTCACTTCTACGGGCGGGAGGGAGCGGTACTTC	CASSLTSTGGRERYF
TRBV12-3/TRBV12-4	few	TRBJ1-1	.	TGTGCCAGCAGTTTAGACAGCGAAACAAACACTGAAGCTTTCTTT	CASSLDSETNTEAFF
TRBV25-1	few	TRBJ1-1	.	TGTGCCAGCAGTAATCATGCCAGAGCGGGTCCGACTGAAGCTTTCTTT	CASSNHARAGPTEAFF
TRBV12-3/TRBV12-4	.	TRBJ1-1	.	TGTGCCAGCAGTTGGTCATTTCCTCCTGAAGCTTTCTTT	CASSWSFPPEAFF
TRBV14	many	TRBJ1-1	TRBD1	TGTGCCAGCAGCCAAATGGGACAGAAGGGAGCTTTCTTT	CASSQMGQKGAFF
TRBV6-2/TRBV6-3	.	TRBJ1-1	.	TGTGCCAGCAGGCCCGGGGCTCCTTTGAACACTGAAGCTTTCTTT	CASRPGAPLNTEAFF
TRBV10-2	.	TRBJ1-2	TRBD1	TGCGCCAGCAGGTCGGGACAGGGACAGATTGTCAATTATGGCTACACCTTC	CASRSGQGQIVNYGYTF
TRBV5-1	.	TRBJ2-1	.	TGCGCCAGCAGCTTGGGCGGTTCAAAAAACAATGAGCAGTTCTTC	CASSLGGSKNNEQFF
TRBV2	.	TRBJ2-1	TRBD1	TGTGCCGGTCAAATCTCGGGACAGCAGGCAGATGAGCAGTTCTTC	CAGQISGQQADEQFF
TRBV7-9	few	TRBJ2-3	TRBD2	TGTGCCAGCAGCTTAGCTAGCGGGGTCACAGATACGCAGTATTTT	CASSLASGVTDTQYF
TRBV7-9	.	TRBJ2-1	.	TGTGCCAGCAGCTCCGGGACTCCGAACTCCTACAATGAGCAGTTCTTC	CASSSGTPNSYNEQFF
TRBV20-1	few	TRBJ1-4	TRBD1	TGCAGTGCGGGACAGGGTTATAATGAAAAACTGTTTTTT	CSAGQGYNEKLFF
TRBV27	.	TRBJ2-7	TRBD1	TGTGCCAGCGGTCCTGGGACAGGAGGGACCTACGAGCAGTACTTC	CASGPGTGGTYEQYF
TRBV15	few	TRBJ2-7	.	TGTGCCACCAGCAGAGGACAGGGGAGGGCCTACGAGCAGTACTTC	CATSRGQGRAYEQYF
TRBV6-2/TRBV6-3	.	TRBJ2-7	.	TGTGCCAGCAGACCGCCCGACAGTGCCCTCTCCTACGAGCAGTACTTC	CASRPPDSALSYEQYF
TRBV5-1	.	TRBJ2-1	.	TGCGCCAGCAGCTTGATGGGGGGCTCCTACAATGAGCAGTTCTTC	CASSLMGGSYNEQFF
TRBV7-2	few	TRBJ2-5	.	TGTGCCAGCAGCTTAGAGACGGGATCCCAAGAGACCCAGTACTTC	CASSLETGSQETQYF
TRBV5-1	.	TRBJ2-3	TRBD2	TGCGCCAGCAGCCAGGGACTAGCGGGAGGGGTCACAGATACGCAGTATTTT	CASSQGLAGGVTDTQYF
TRBV15	few	TRBJ2-1	TRBD1	TGTGCCACCAGCGGGGGACAGGGAGGCTACAATGAGCAGTTCTTC	CATSGGQGGYNEQFF
TRBV3-1	many	TRBJ2-1	.	TGTGCCAGCAGCATTTATACAGGGATTGAGCAGTTCTTC	CASSIYTGIEQFF
TRBV6-6	.	TRBJ2-3	.	TGTGCCAGCATTGATCTGGATACGCAGTATTTT	CASIDLDTQYF
TRBV7-2	few	TRBJ2-1	.	TGTGCCAGCAGCCCTGGGCTAGCAATTTACAATGAGCAGTTCTTC	CASSPGLAIYNEQFF
TRBV10-3	.	TRBJ1-1	TRBD1	TGTGCCATCAGTGAGGGACAGGGGGGCACTGAAGCTTTCTTT	CAISEGQGGTEAFF
TRBV28	.	TRBJ1-1	.	TGTGCCAGCACCTCCGTAAGGGATTTCACTGAAGCTTTCTTT	CASTSVRDFTEAFF
TRBV24-1	many	TRBJ1-1	.	TGTGCCACCAGTGATGGACCCACTGAAGCTTTCTTT	CATSDGPTEAFF
TRBV6-5	.	TRBJ2-7	TRBD2	TGTGCCAGCAGTTACTCGGAAGGTAGCGGGGGCTACGAGCAGTACTTC	CASSYSEGSGGYEQYF
TRBV7-9	once	TRBJ2-3	.	TGTGCCAGCAGCTCCTTAACTACAGATACGCAGTATTTT	CASSSLTTDTQYF
TRBV20-1	.	TRBJ2-1	.	TGCAGTGCTAGAGATGCGTCAGCCTCCGGCAATGAGCAGTTCTTC	CSARDASASGNEQFF
TRBV14	few	TRBJ2-3	.	TGTGCCAGCAGCCAAGTGGACGGCACAGATACGCAGTATTTT	CASSQVDGTDTQYF
TRBV11-3	few	TRBJ2-1	.	TGTGCCAGCAGCTTAGGGTCTTTAAATGAGCAGTTCTTC	CASSLGSLNEQFF
TRBV7-3	once	TRBJ2-1	TRBD2	TGTGCCAGCAGCTTAAACGGACTAGCATCCAATGAGCAGTTCTTC	CASSLNGLASNEQFF
TRBV7-7	.	TRBJ2-1	TRBD2	TGTGCTAGCAGCTTGCGGGGGGTGGGCAATGAGCAGTTCTTC	CASSLRGVGNEQFF
TRBV10-1	.	TRBJ2-3	TRBD2	TGCGCCAGCAGTGAGTCGGGTGCGGGAGCGTTTGATACGCAGTATTTT	CASSESGAGAFDTQYF
TRBV7-9	many	TRBJ1-4	.	TGTGCCAGCAGCTCTTCAGGCTTTAATGAAAAACTGTTTTTT	CASSSSGFNEKLFF
TRBV6-2/TRBV6-3	.	TRBJ2-4	TRBD1	TGTGCCAGCTCGAAAGACCGGGACAGCAGGTACTTC	CASSKDRDSRYF
TRBV2	few	TRBJ1-1	.	TGTGCCAGCAGGAGGGGTGGGGGGCAGGACACTGAAGCTTTCTTT	CASRRGGGQDTEAFF
TRBV12-3/TRBV12-4	few	TRBJ1-5	.	TGTGCCAGCGGGCTACAGCCCCAGCATTTT	CASGLQPQHF
TRBV20-1	few	TRBJ2-5	.	TGCAGTGCTCCCCTTCGTAGGGGGGGGGCAAAAGAGACCCAGTACTTC	CSAPLRRGGAKETQYF
TRBV20-1	.	TRBJ2-4	.	TGCAGTGCTAGAGATCACCCCGTAGCCAAAAACATTCAGTACTTC	CSARDHPVAKNIQYF
TRBV11-2	.	TRBJ2-5	TRBD2	TGTGCCAGCAGCTCCACGGGGGGAGCATTTGTTACCCAGTACTTC	CASSSTGGAFVTQYF